The 30 T cell receptor beta chains below all came from one sample that was sequenced in a study of Ad26.COV2.S vaccination and SARS-CoV-2 variants. Sample treatment: roughly 20 received Ad26.COV2.S at low or high dose, single or two shots; 5 received placebo; per-sample allocation not given. All samples were drawn on day 63, counting from the first vaccine or placebo injection. Measured with immunoSEQ multiplex PCR; TCRdb has only the in-frame clones, and not every one. The sample has a few hundred thousand clones, around four fifths seen once. Sequencing used peripheral blood, obtained in a trial of Ad26.COV2.S vaccine versus placebo. Receptors were obtained from a person aged 18-65 years who received the Ad26.COV2.S COVID-19 vaccine or a placebo.

The chain is built from TRBV5-8 and TRBJ1-5; D is ambiguous. This CDR3 contains 15 residues. Germline-derived CDR1 and CDR2 are SGHTS and YDEGEE. The V end lost 0 bases, the J end lost 7 bases, and 14 bases lay between the germline ends. CDR3 sequence: CASSLGRFTGQPQHF. CDR3 nucleotides: TGTGCCAGCAGCTTGGGCCGTTTCACGGGGCAGCCCCAGCATTTT. Based on the CDR3 plus reference TRBV5-8 and TRBJ1-5, the full variable domain is EAGVTQSPTHLIKTRGQQATLRCSPISGHTSVYWYQQALGLGLQFLLWYDEGEERNRGNFPPRFSGRQFPNYSSELNVNALELEDSALYLCASSLGRFTGQPQHFGDGTRLSIL.

The chain recombines TRBV10-3 with TRBJ2-7, with 10 bases aligning to TRBD2. There are 15 residues in the CDR3. Trimming at V came to 3 bases and at J to 3 bases, leaving 5 bases not matched to a gene. CDR1 ENHRY and CDR2 SYGVKD come from the germline V gene. CDR3 bases: TGTGCCATCAGTGACATGGCTAGCGGGAGCTACGAGCAGTACTTC. It is translated as CAISDMASGSYEQYF.

The J gene is TRBJ1-2, the V gene TRBV6-6; D might be TRBD1 (5 bases). CDR1 and CDR2 from the germline V gene are MNHNY and SVGAGI (reference sequence). The CDR3 is made up of 13 amino acids. The ends were cut back, 2 bases at V and 8 bases at J, with 12 bases in the middle. CDR3 nucleotides: TGTGCCAGCAGTTACCCCCGGGGGGAGGGCTACACCTTC. It codes for CASSYPRGEGYTF.

This clone has more than one count but fewer than ten. The chain couples TRBV6-4 to TRBJ2-3, with 9 bases aligning to TRBD1. Germline values: CDR1 MRHNA, CDR2 SNTAGT. This CDR3 spans 14 amino acids. With V trimmed by 4 bases and J by 1 base, 0 bases remained unmatched. The CDR3 region is CASSGTGGTDTQYF. CDR3 DNA: TGTGCCAGCAGTGGGACAGGGGGCACAGATACGCAGTATTTT.

This clone was recorded a few times. This chain links TRBV5-1 with TRBJ2-7; D remains ambiguous. Deletions cut 1 base from V and 3 bases from J, with 14 bases between. Germline CDR1 and CDR2: SGHRS and YFSETQ. The CDR3 runs 15 residues. The DNA for the CDR3 is TGCGCCAGCAGCTTGAGTCCGGGTACCTTCTACGAGCAGTACTTC. Translated: CASSLSPGTFYEQYF. Variable domain in full (rest from reference TRBV5-1 and TRBJ2-7): KAGVTQTPRYLIKTRGQQVTLSCSPISGHRSVSWYQQTPGQGLQFLFEYFSETQRNKGNFPGRFSGRQFSNSRSEMNVSTLELGDSALYLCASSLSPGTFYEQYFGPGTRLTVT.

This sequence joins TRBV10-3 and TRBJ2-3, with D hard to call. Trimming took off 6 bases at V and 0 bases at J, with 10 bases between the two ends. This CDR3 is 14 amino acids long. Germline lookup yields CDR1 ENHRY and CDR2 SYGVKD. CDR3 sequence: CAIREAISTDTQYF. The DNA for the CDR3 is TGTGCCATCAGAGAAGCGATTAGCACAGATACGCAGTATTTT.

The gene calls are TRBV11-2 and TRBJ1-5; TRBD1 matches 7 bases. The CDR3 loop spans 14 amino acids. The J segment lost 6 bases and the V segment lost 2 bases, leaving 4 bases of the junction unmatched. Germline lookup yields CDR1 SGHAT and CDR2 FQNNGV. CDR3 amino acids: CASSLRGQGQPQHF. The CDR3 bases are TGTGCCAGCAGCTTAAGGGGGCAGGGTCAGCCCCAGCATTTT. Filled out from reference TRBV11-2 and TRBJ1-5, the complete variable domain reads EAGVAQSPRYKIIEKRQSVAFWCNPISGHATLYWYQQILGQGPKLLIQFQNNGVVDDSQLPKDRFSAERLKGVDSTLKIQPAKLEDSAVYLCASSLRGQGQPQHFGDGTRLSIL.

In its sample, this clone was seen once. V gene TRBV4-2 combines with J gene TRBJ2-7; a weak D match, TRBD1 (6 bases). This CDR3 is 16 amino acids long. With 1 base removed from V and 0 bases from J, the gap between germline ends came to 13 bases. CDR1 and CDR2 (germline): LGHNA, YNFKEQ. The CDR3 here is CASSQVDSSSSYEQYF. DNA of the CDR3: TGTGCCAGCAGCCAAGTGGACAGCTCGAGCTCCTACGAGCAGTACTTC.

V and J are TRBV6-4 and TRBJ1-1; D remains unclear. The ends were cut back, 4 bases at V and 4 bases at J, with 10 bases in the middle. The CDR3 covers 13 residues. Germline V gives CDR1 MRHNA, CDR2 SNTAGT. CDR3 region: CASSVEGTTEAFF. The CDR3 DNA reads as TGTGCCAGCAGTGTGGAGGGCACCACTGAAGCTTTCTTT.

The chain carries TRBV6-5 and TRBJ1-2; the D gene is possibly TRBD1 (5 bases). With 4 bases removed from V and 2 bases from J, the gap between germline ends came to 8 bases. The CDR3 length is 13 residues. The V gene's germline CDR1 is MNHEY and CDR2 SVGAGI. CDR3 sequence reads: CASSSGANYGYTF. The CDR3 coding sequence is TGTGCCAGCAGTTCCGGGGCCAACTATGGCTACACCTTC.

The J gene is TRBJ2-3, the V gene TRBV20-1; 11 positions agree with TRBD2. The germline V gene has CDR1 DFQATT and CDR2 SNEGSKA (reference sequence). This CDR3 spans 15 amino acids. The V segment lost 3 bases and the J segment 3 bases; nucleotides outside the gene matches: 5. The CDR3 is CSASGLAGGTDTQYF. The CDR3 DNA reads as TGCAGTGCTAGTGGGCTAGCGGGGGGAACAGATACGCAGTATTTT.

There are many counts of this clone. J is TRBJ1-3 and V is TRBV23-1; D call uncertain. TRBV23-1 is noted as an ORF with a role that remains uncertain. CDR3 length equals 10 residues. Trimming left V 9 bases short and J 5 bases short, with 5 bases between. The CDR3 sequence: CARERNTIYF. CDR3 coding DNA: TGCGCCAGGGAAAGAAACACCATATATTTT.

The chain carries TRBV28 and TRBJ1-3; D not resolved. Trimming cost V 4 bases and J 4 bases, with 14 bases left between them. This CDR3 region has 15 residues. The germline gives CDR1 MDHEN, CDR2 SYDVKM. The CDR3 loop is CASSSSDARGNTIYF. The CDR3, as DNA: TGTGCCAGCAGTTCGTCGGACGCTCGGGGAAACACCATATATTTT. Supplemented by reference TRBV28 and TRBJ1-3, the full variable domain reads DVKVTQSSRYLVKRTGEKVFLECVQDMDHENMFWYRQDPGLGLRLIYFSYDVKMKEKGDIPEGYSVSREKKERFSLILESASTNQTSMYLCASSSSDARGNTIYFGEGSWLTVV.

The chain links TRBV5-1 to TRBJ1-2; possible D gene TRBD1, 5 bases. CDR1 SGHRS and CDR2 YFSETQ come from the germline V gene. The V gene lost 0 bases and the J gene lost 6 bases, with 12 bases spanning the gap. The CDR3 loop spans 14 amino acids. The CDR3 bases are TGCGCCAGCAGCTTGGACAGGTTATCGGATGGCTACACCTTC. Its protein is CASSLDRLSDGYTF.

The J gene is TRBJ1-5, the V gene TRBV18; D unresolved. Germline CDR1 and CDR2: KGHSH and LQKENI. Trimming pared 2 bases from V and 1 base from J, leaving 3 bases between. CDR3 length equals 13 residues. Here the CDR3 reads CASSPNSNQPQHF. CDR3 nucleotide sequence: TGTGCCAGCTCACCAAACAGCAATCAGCCCCAGCATTTT.

DNA of the CDR3: TGTGCCAGCTCACCGTCCCACGGGTCGGGAAACATTCAGTACTTC. Encoded protein: CASSPSHGSGNIQYF. The rearrangement links TRBV18 to TRBJ2-4, with D hard to call. Trimming removed 3 bases from V and 6 bases from J, with 15 bases in between. The germline V gene encodes CDR1 KGHSH and CDR2 LQKENI. This CDR3 is 15 amino acids long.

The V call is TRBV9, the J call TRBJ2-5, with 13 bases aligning to TRBD2. The CDR3 covers 17 residues. J lost 4 bases, V lost 0 bases, and 6 bases had no gene match. Germline CDR1 is SGDLS and CDR2 is YYNGEE. The DNA for the CDR3 is TGTGCCAGCAGCGTAGGTCCACTAGCGGGAGGGCTAGAGACCCAGTACTTC. Protein product: CASSVGPLAGGLETQYF. Combining the CDR3 with reference TRBV9 and TRBJ2-5 gives the whole variable domain DSGVTQTPKHLITATGQRVTLRCSPRSGDLSVYWYQQSLDQGLQFLIQYYNGEERAKGNILERFSAQQFPDLHSELNLSSLELGDSALYFCASSVGPLAGGLETQYFGPGTRLLVL.

The chain uses TRBV5-1 and TRBJ2-5; D gene unclear. V was clipped by 6 bases and J by 3 bases, with 9 bases between them. Germline CDR1 reads SGHRS; CDR2 reads YFSETQ. This CDR3 has 12 residues. For the CDR3, the DNA is TGCGCCAGCACGAGCAACAAAGAGACCCAGTACTTC. Translated, it gives CASTSNKETQYF.

The rearrangement links TRBV15 to TRBJ1-2; 8 bases line up with TRBD1. V gave up 1 base and J gave up 3 bases; unmatched junction bases: 4. Per the germline V gene, CDR1 is LNHNV and CDR2 is YYDKDF (reference sequence). The CDR3 contains 15 residues. In nucleotides, the CDR3 is TGTGCCACCAGCAGAGTACTACAGGGGGACTATGGCTACACCTTC. It codes for CATSRVLQGDYGYTF.

The rearrangement uses TRBV19 and TRBJ2-7; 9 bases align to TRBD1. This CDR3 comprises 15 residues. The germline gives CDR1 LNHDA, CDR2 SQIVND (reference sequence). Germline trimming cut 0 bases from V and 7 bases from J; bases unmatched to any gene: 7. CDR3 amino acids: CASSIEWTGAGEQYF. In nucleotides, the CDR3 is TGTGCCAGTAGTATAGAGTGGACAGGGGCCGGGGAGCAGTACTTC.

V is TRBV25-1 and J is TRBJ2-2; D might be TRBD2 (5 bases). V dropped 2 bases and J dropped 5 bases, with 18 bases sitting between them. There are 17 residues in the CDR3. Germline lookup yields CDR1 MGHDK and CDR2 SYGVNS. For the CDR3, the DNA is TGTGCCAGCAGTGAAGCCGGCCTAGCTGAAGGAACCGGGGAGCTGTTTTTT. Amino acids: CASSEAGLAEGTGELFF.

The chain recombines TRBV7-2 with TRBJ1-5, with TRBD1 identical over 11 bases. The CDR3 runs 18 residues. The V segment lost 1 base and the J segment 7 bases; nucleotides outside the gene matches: 12. Germline V gives CDR1 SGHTA, CDR2 FQGNSA. For the CDR3, the DNA is TGTGCCAGCAGCTTAGTCCCCTCCGGGACAGGGGGAGGACAGCCCCAGCATTTT. Translating gives CASSLVPSGTGGGQPQHF.

The chain combines TRBV4-3 with TRBJ2-3; 8 positions match TRBD1. V trimming: 3 bases; J trimming: 3 bases; junction bases outside the gene matches: 14. This CDR3 has 18 residues. CDR1 LGHNA and CDR2 YSLEER come from the germline V gene. The CDR3 spells CASSQGSTWTGITDTQYF. The CDR3 DNA reads as TGCGCCAGCAGCCAGGGCAGCACGTGGACAGGGATAACAGATACGCAGTATTTT.

This chain uses TRBV10-3 with TRBJ1-5, with 11 bases lining up with TRBD1. Per germline, CDR1 ENHRY and CDR2 SYGVKD. The CDR3 is 15 residues long. The ends lost 4 bases at V and 3 bases at J; junction bases unmatched: 2. The DNA for the CDR3 is TGTGCCATCAGTGGGGGACAGGGGGTCAATCAGCCCCAGCATTTT. Amino acids: CAISGGQGVNQPQHF.

The chain combines TRBV2 with TRBJ1-4; no definite D call. The CDR3 has 14 residues. Trimming left V 6 bases short and J 0 bases short, with 8 bases between. Germline CDR1 reads SNHLY; CDR2 reads FYNNEI. The CDR3 region has the DNA TGTGCCAGCAGGTCAAGATCAACTAATGAAAAACTGTTTTTT. Translation gives CASRSRSTNEKLFF.

The rearrangement links TRBV27 to TRBJ2-5; tentatively, D is TRBD2 (5 bases). V gave up 4 bases and J gave up 1 base, with 22 bases separating them. CDR1 MNHEY and CDR2 SMNVEV come from the germline V gene (reference sequence). This CDR3 region has 18 residues. This CDR3 reads CASSSTTLQSLRQETQYF. The CDR3 coding sequence is TGTGCCAGCAGTTCGACTACTTTACAAAGCTTGCGCCAAGAGACCCAGTACTTC.

The CDR3 region has the DNA TGTGCCAGTAGTATCATAGCGGGAGGGACCTACGAGCAGTACTTC. Its protein product is CASSIIAGGTYEQYF. V usage is TRBV19 and J usage is TRBJ2-7; 11 nucleotides align to TRBD2. In germline, CDR1 is LNHDA, CDR2 SQIVND (reference sequence). This CDR3 contains 15 residues. After removal of 3 bases from V and 2 bases from J, the junction contained 3 bases not matched to a gene.

The chain employs TRBV11-1 and TRBJ1-1, with unresolved D. The CDR3 extends over 14 amino acids. Per germline, CDR1 SGHAT and CDR2 FQDESV (reference sequence). V lost 5 bases, J lost 0 bases, and 10 bases lay in between. CDR3 nucleotides: TGTGCCAGCAGCGCCAGACGGTTGAACACTGAAGCTTTCTTT. It specifies CASSARRLNTEAFF.

V usage is TRBV5-1 and J usage is TRBJ1-1; D is perhaps TRBD1 (5 bases). Trimming removed 10 bases from V and 3 bases from J, with 19 bases in between. CDR3 length equals 14 residues. Germline V CDR1 and CDR2: SGHRS, YFSETQ. CDR3: CAPFARGSYTEAFF. CDR3 coding DNA: TGCGCCCCCTTTGCTAGGGGCTCTTACACTGAAGCTTTCTTT.

V is TRBV6-5 and J is TRBJ2-3; D perhaps matches TRBD2 (5 bases). CDR1 MNHEY and CDR2 SVGAGI come from the germline V gene. The CDR3 loop spans 15 amino acids. Trimming took 7 bases from V and 1 from J, leaving 15 bases between them. For the CDR3, the DNA is TGTGCCAGCATGGGAGCGTTAATGGGCACAGATACGCAGTATTTT. Residues: CASMGALMGTDTQYF.